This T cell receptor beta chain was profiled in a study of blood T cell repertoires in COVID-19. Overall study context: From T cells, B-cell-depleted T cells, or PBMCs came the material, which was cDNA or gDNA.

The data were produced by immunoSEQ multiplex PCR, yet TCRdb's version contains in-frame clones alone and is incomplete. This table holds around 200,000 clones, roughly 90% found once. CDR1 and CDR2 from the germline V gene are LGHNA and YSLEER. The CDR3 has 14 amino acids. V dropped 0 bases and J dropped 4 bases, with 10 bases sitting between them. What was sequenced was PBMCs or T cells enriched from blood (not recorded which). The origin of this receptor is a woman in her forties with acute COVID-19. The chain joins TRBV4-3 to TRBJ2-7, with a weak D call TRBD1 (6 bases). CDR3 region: CASSQDQGIYEQYF. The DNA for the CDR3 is TGCGCCAGCAGCCAAGATCAGGGGATATACGAGCAGTACTTC.